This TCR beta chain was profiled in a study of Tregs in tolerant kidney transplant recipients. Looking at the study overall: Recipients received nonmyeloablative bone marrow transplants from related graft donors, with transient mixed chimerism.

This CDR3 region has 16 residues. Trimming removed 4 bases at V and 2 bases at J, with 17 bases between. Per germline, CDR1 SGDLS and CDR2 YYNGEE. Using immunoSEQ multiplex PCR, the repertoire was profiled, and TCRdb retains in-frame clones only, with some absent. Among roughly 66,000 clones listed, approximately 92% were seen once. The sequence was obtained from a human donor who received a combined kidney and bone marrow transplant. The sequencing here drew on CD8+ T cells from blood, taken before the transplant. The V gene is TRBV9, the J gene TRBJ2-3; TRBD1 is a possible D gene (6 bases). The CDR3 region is CASSPNRVIHTDTQYF. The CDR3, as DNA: TGTGCCAGCAGCCCAAACAGGGTCATCCACACAGATACGCAGTATTTT.